These 28 T cell receptor beta chains originate from one sample sequenced in a study of neurological immune-mediated disorders. MiXCR was run by TCRdb on the 5' RACE reads, yielding one entry per CDR3 protein. The table has roughly 13,000 distinct CDR3 sequences, 6.5% to 8% seen once. Sequenced sample: CD8+ T cells from blood. The receptors were sampled from a woman aged 40 to 50 in good health.

This clonotype was counted ten times or more. J is TRBJ2-1 and V is TRBV5-5; TRBD1 agrees at 9 bases. Germline lookup yields CDR1 SGHKS and CDR2 YYEKEE (reference sequence). The CDR3 spans 15 residues. V lost 2 bases to trimming and J lost 6 bases; unmatched junction nucleotides: 6. This CDR3 is CASSFRDREFNEQFF. The CDR3 region has the DNA TGTGCCAGCAGCTTTCGGGACAGGGAGTTCAATGAGCAGTTCTTC.

This clonotype came up many times. The chain carries TRBV19 and TRBJ1-5, with 12 bases matching TRBD1. Germline V gene sequence: CDR1 LNHDA, CDR2 SQIVND (reference sequence). The V and J ends lost 10 bases and 7 bases, in that order; junction bases with no gene match: 14. This CDR3 is built from 16 residues. This CDR3 reads CATTPGQGAAGQPQHF. CDR3 bases: TGTGCCACCACGCCGGGACAGGGGGCCGCTGGGCAGCCCCAGCATTTT.

This clonotype was seen many times. J is TRBJ2-1 and V is TRBV27; D not certain. The germline gives CDR1 MNHEY, CDR2 SMNVEV (reference sequence). This CDR3 is 15 amino acids long. Between the trimmed V and J ends, which lost 3 bases and 5 bases, there was a span of 14 bases. The CDR3 sequence is CASSFGSPQDNEQFF. The CDR3 DNA sequence: TGTGCCAGCAGTTTCGGCAGCCCTCAGGACAATGAGCAGTTCTTC.

The chain has TRBV11-2 and TRBJ2-7; D call uncertain. Germline V gene data show CDR1 as SGHAT and CDR2 as FQNNGV. The CDR3 totals 12 residues. V was cut by 4 bases and J by 5 bases, with 9 bases left in between. CDR3 coding DNA: TGTGCCAGCAGCTACCCGGCCCACGAGCAGTACTTC. It specifies CASSYPAHEQYF.

This clonotype has a count of ten or more. The rearrangement links TRBV15 to TRBJ2-1; TRBD1 is a possible D gene (6 bases). Trimming shortened V by 0 bases and J by 1 base, and 10 bases separated the two germline ends. This CDR3 comprises 16 residues. Germline CDR1 reads LNHNV; CDR2 reads YYDKDF (reference sequence). Here the CDR3 reads CATSRDPRGSYNEQFF. CDR3 sequence (DNA): TGTGCCACCAGCAGAGATCCTAGGGGGTCCTACAATGAGCAGTTCTTC.

This clonotype occurred many times. V is TRBV6-5 and J is TRBJ2-3; D ambiguous. Trimming removed 2 bases from V and 4 bases from J, with 10 bases in between. The CDR3 is made up of 14 amino acids. Germline V gene sequence: CDR1 MNHEY, CDR2 SVGAGI. CDR3 protein: CASSYAFEADTQYF. DNA for the CDR3: TGTGCCAGCAGTTACGCCTTTGAAGCAGATACGCAGTATTTT.

This clonotype was counted many times. One end of the junction does not line up with germline, which may come from a read error. The chain carries TRBV7-7 and TRBJ2-3; D unresolved. Looked up from germline, CDR1 is SSHAT and CDR2 is FNYEAQ (reference sequence). The CDR3 contains 13 residues. The CDR3 loop is CASSLVVTDTQYF. Here the CDR3 DNA reads TGTGCTAGCAGCTTAGTTGTCACAGATACGCAGTATTTT.

This clonotype was seen ten or more times. This rearrangement joins TRBV7-8 to TRBJ1-2, with a possible D match to TRBD1 (5 bases). The CDR3 has 14 residues. CDR1 and CDR2 from the germline V gene are SGHVS and FQNEAQ. Trimming removed 1 base at V and 8 bases at J, with 14 bases between. The CDR3 is CASSLGGRVDGYTF. In DNA, the CDR3 is TGTGCCAGCAGCTTAGGGGGCAGGGTTGACGGCTACACCTTC.

This clonotype appeared many times. The CDR3 region is CASSLGQGAWQPQHF. CDR3 nucleotides: TGTGCCAGCAGTCTCGGACAGGGGGCATGGCAGCCCCAGCATTTT. J is TRBJ1-5 and V is TRBV27, with 11 bases lining up with TRBD1. CDR1 MNHEY and CDR2 SMNVEV come from the germline V gene (reference sequence). The CDR3 extends over 15 amino acids. Trimming cost V 5 bases and J 7 bases; bases outside gene matches: 7.

This clonotype was observed many times. The chain joins TRBV3-1 to TRBJ1-2; 11 nucleotides match TRBD1. Germline trimming cut 1 base from V and 3 bases from J; bases unmatched to any gene: 10. Germline V gene lookup returns CDR1 LGHDT and CDR2 YNNKEL (reference sequence). The CDR3 sequence is 18 residues long. The CDR3 loop is CASSQVWTGGTGDYGYTF. In DNA, the CDR3 is TGTGCCAGCAGCCAAGTATGGACAGGGGGCACCGGCGACTATGGCTACACCTTC.

This clonotype has ten or more counts. V gene TRBV4-1 combines with J gene TRBJ2-1, with D possibly TRBD2 on 6 matching bases. This CDR3 spans 12 amino acids. Trimming took 4 bases from V and 10 from J, leaving 11 bases between them. Germline V gene sequence: CDR1 MGHRA, CDR2 YSYEKL. In nucleotides, the CDR3 is TGCGCCAGCAGCCCCGGGAGTAGGGAGCAGTTCTTC. As protein: CASSPGSREQFF.

This clonotype was seen ten or more times. CDR3 bases: TGCAGCGTTGCCTCGGACAGGGCCGCCTACGAGCAGTACTTC. Translated, it gives CSVASDRAAYEQYF. The J gene is TRBJ2-7, the V gene TRBV29-1; 8 nucleotides line up with TRBD1. The CDR3 runs 14 residues. V dropped 4 bases and J dropped 2; count of bases not matched to a gene: 7. CDR1 and CDR2 from the germline V gene are SQVTM and ANQGSEA.

This clonotype was found a few times. A much larger clone differs from this one at a single base, so this may be a read error. The chain carries TRBV20-1 and TRBJ2-7, with D perhaps TRBD1 (5 bases). Per germline, CDR1 DFQATT and CDR2 SNEGSKA (reference sequence). There are 14 residues in the CDR3. Trimming removed 1 base at V and 3 bases at J, with 13 bases between. This chain's CDR3 is CSARVLDTHYEQYF. CDR3 bases: TGCAGTGCTAGAGTCCTGGACACCCACTACGAGCAGTACTTC.

Ten or more counts support this clonotype. This chain connects TRBV12-3 or TRBV12-4 to TRBJ2-3; no clear D. Trimming took 0 bases from V and 0 from J, leaving 7 bases between them. The CDR3 sequence is 15 residues long. The CDR3 loop is CASSLATFSTDTQYF. Here the CDR3 DNA reads TGTGCCAGCAGTTTAGCTACCTTTAGCACAGATACGCAGTATTTT.

This clonotype appeared many times. V usage is TRBV28 and J usage is TRBJ2-7, with 8 bases that match TRBD2. With 8 bases clipped from V and 6 bases from J, the junction kept 12 bases outside the gene matches. Germline V CDR1 and CDR2: MDHEN, SYDVKM. This CDR3 is built from 14 residues. The CDR3 reads CASLNSGKGLEQYF. For the CDR3, the DNA is TGTGCCAGCCTCAATAGCGGGAAGGGGCTCGAGCAGTACTTC. Combining the CDR3 with reference TRBV28 and TRBJ2-7 gives the whole variable domain DVKVTQSSRYLVKRTGEKVFLECVQDMDHENMFWYRQDPGLGLRLIYFSYDVKMKEKGDIPEGYSVSREKKERFSLILESASTNQTSMYLCASLNSGKGLEQYFGPGTRLTVT.

In its sample, this clonotype was seen many times. This rearrangement joins TRBV20-1 to TRBJ1-2; possible D gene TRBD1, 5 bases. This CDR3 region has 12 residues. Germline values: CDR1 DFQATT, CDR2 SNEGSKA (reference sequence). Written as DNA, the CDR3 is TGCGGGGGTACGTTTTCAAACTATGGCTACACCTTC. It specifies CGGTFSNYGYTF.

This clonotype was seen at least ten times. The V call is TRBV4-2, the J call TRBJ2-1; D not resolved. Germline CDR1 LGHNA, CDR2 YNFKEQ. Trimming cost V 1 base and J 7 bases, with 5 bases left between them. This CDR3 region has 12 residues. The CDR3 nucleotides are TGTGCCAGCAGCCAAGGCTGGAATGAGCAGTTCTTC. It encodes CASSQGWNEQFF.

This clonotype was counted at least ten times. The CDR3 bases are TGCGCCAGCAGCTTGACAGGACTAAGCTACGAGCAGTACTTC. It yields the protein CASSLTGLSYEQYF. V is TRBV5-1 and J is TRBJ2-7; TRBD2 might be the D (6 bases). CDR1 and CDR2 from the germline V gene are SGHRS and YFSETQ. Trimming pared 1 base from V and 3 bases from J, leaving 11 bases between. The CDR3 is 14 residues long. The variable domain in full, with the rest retrieved from reference TRBV5-1 and TRBJ2-7, is KAGVTQTPRYLIKTRGQQVTLSCSPISGHRSVSWYQQTPGQGLQFLFEYFSETQRNKGNFPGRFSGRQFSNSRSEMNVSTLELGDSALYLCASSLTGLSYEQYFGPGTRLTVT.

This clonotype was recorded many times. The J gene is TRBJ2-1, the V gene TRBV20-1, with D perhaps matching TRBD2 (6 bases). CDR3 size: 16 residues. The V gene lost 6 bases and the J gene lost 4 bases, with 22 bases spanning the gap. Germline V gene lookup returns CDR1 DFQATT and CDR2 SNEGSKA (reference sequence). The CDR3 is CSARDFLPNAYNEQFF. The CDR3, as DNA: TGCAGTGCCCGGGACTTTCTCCCCAACGCTTACAATGAGCAGTTCTTC.

The chain links TRBV5-6 to TRBJ1-6; weak D call: TRBD1 (6 bases). Germline-derived CDR1 and CDR2 are SGHDT and YYEEEE. Trimming pared 3 bases from V and 0 bases from J, leaving 13 bases between. There are 17 residues in the CDR3. The CDR3 region has the DNA TGTGCCAGCAGCTCGGAGGGGGGACGCTCCTATAATTCACCCCTCCACTTT. This gives the protein CASSSEGGRSYNSPLHF.

Ten or more counts support this clonotype. The chain links TRBV3-1 to TRBJ1-5, with D maybe TRBD1 (5 bases). The CDR3 totals 14 residues. Germline V gene sequence: CDR1 LGHDT, CDR2 YNNKEL (reference sequence). The V end was cut by 0 bases, the J end by 11 bases, with 14 bases between. DNA for the CDR3: TGTGCCAGCAGCCAAGAGCCAGGGTCCATGGCCCAGCATTTT. It codes for CASSQEPGSMAQHF.

This clonotype was counted many times. This chain joins TRBV2 and TRBJ2-3; D not resolved. The CDR3 spans 15 residues. Germline V gene sequence: CDR1 SNHLY, CDR2 FYNNEI. Trimming left V 3 bases short and J 4 bases short, with 14 bases between. CDR3 DNA sequence: TGTGCCAGCAGTGATTGGCAAGCCAGGCCAGATACGCAGTATTTT. This translates into CASSDWQARPDTQYF.

Many counts were recorded for this clonotype. This chain joins TRBV14 and TRBJ2-4; D remains unclear. V was pared by 4 bases and J by 2 bases, with 18 bases between. This CDR3 comprises 17 residues. Germline lookup yields CDR1 SGHDN and CDR2 FVKESK. The CDR3 nucleotides read TGTGCCAGCAGCCGCGGTCGGGTCCAAGGGCCCAAAAACATTCAGTACTTC. Protein: CASSRGRVQGPKNIQYF.

The sample holds many counts of this clonotype. The rearrangement joins TRBV28 to TRBJ2-1; no clear D. Germline values: CDR1 MDHEN, CDR2 SYDVKM. There are 16 residues in the CDR3. V lost 3 bases and J 4 bases, leaving 16 bases between the germline ends. The CDR3 region has the DNA TGTGCCAGCAGTTTGCGGCCACAGCCGCCGTACAATGAGCAGTTCTTC. Translated: CASSLRPQPPYNEQFF.

At least ten counts were recorded for this clonotype. V is TRBV7-8 and J is TRBJ2-1; TRBD2 agrees at 8 bases. The CDR3 totals 15 residues. V was clipped by 5 bases and J by 0 bases; unmatched bases: 3. The V gene's germline CDR1 is SGHVS and CDR2 FQNEAQ. The chain's CDR3 is CASSTTSGSYNEQFF. CDR3 nucleotides: TGTGCCAGCAGCACAACTAGCGGCTCCTACAATGAGCAGTTCTTC.

This clonotype was observed many times. The CDR3 DNA reads TGTGCCAGCAGTTTACGGACTAGCGGGAGCCATGAGCAGTTCTTC. Residues: CASSLRTSGSHEQFF. The rearrangement links TRBV27 to TRBJ2-1; 13 bases map to TRBD2. CDR3 size: 15 residues. The V segment lost 2 bases and the J segment 8 bases; nucleotides outside the gene matches: 3. CDR1 is MNHEY and CDR2 is SMNVEV in the germline V gene (reference sequence).

This clonotype was picked up many times. The rearrangement joins TRBV12-3 or TRBV12-4 to TRBJ1-2; D may be TRBD1 (5 bases). The V end lost 2 bases, the J end lost 4 bases, and 14 bases lay between the germline ends. The CDR3 is 15 residues long. This chain's CDR3 is CASSLRASGGYGYTF. DNA for the CDR3: TGTGCCAGCAGTTTACGGGCCTCTGGGGGCTATGGCTACACCTTC.

This clonotype was observed many times. The CDR3 region is CASSHRGRAADNEQFF. The CDR3 nucleotides read TGCGCCAGCAGCCATCGCGGGAGAGCCGCCGACAATGAGCAGTTCTTC. The chain joins TRBV4-1 to TRBJ2-1; 7 bases map to TRBD2. The CDR3 is 16 residues long. With 3 bases clipped from V and 5 bases from J, the junction kept 10 bases outside the gene matches. CDR1 is MGHRA and CDR2 is YSYEKL in the germline V gene.